This T cell receptor (beta chain) is from a study of blood T cell repertoires in COVID-19. Study overall: Nucleic acid was either cDNA or gDNA, and it came from T cells, B-cell-depleted T cells, or PBMCs.

Original processing notes: Reference gene primer amplification gave nucleated cell count estimates. The method was immunoSEQ multiplex PCR; TCRdb's version includes in-frame clones alone and lacks a portion of them. V and J calls plus clone size are reproduced from that table; the DNA served to infer D and trimming. The table has roughly 100,000 clones, roughly 85% seen once; the top ten hold 2% to 2.5%. This clone has only a few counts. The clonotype originates from a man aged 45 to 65 with active COVID-19. The sample taken for sequencing was peripheral blood.

The CDR3 DNA sequence: TGTGCCAGCGCCAGCAATAGGCGCGGGCCCGAGGATACGCAGTATTTT. Translation gives CASASNRRGPEDTQYF. The rearrangement joins TRBV11-2 to TRBJ2-3; D might be TRBD2 (5 bases). The CDR3 loop spans 16 amino acids. Trimming removed 8 bases at V and 6 bases at J, with 24 bases between. Germline V CDR1 and CDR2: SGHAT, FQNNGV.